This T cell receptor beta chain appears in the sequencing data of a study of cytomegalovirus exposure and HLA in healthy donors. Primers: 60 Vbeta forward and 13 Jbeta reverse. The method was immunoSEQ multiplex PCR; TCRdb's version includes in-frame clones alone and lacks a portion of them. The data hold about 200,000 clones, with approximately 82% observed a single time. A remark on this clone: What it binds is not known.

Germline CDR1 and CDR2: SGHRS and YFSETQ. Trimming pared 4 bases from V and 8 bases from J, leaving 25 bases between. There are 17 residues in the CDR3. Findings of the study overall: Associated with cytomegalovirus, according to the listing, were 170 or so TCR beta chains.

This receptor was obtained from a woman in her late teens or twenties in good health and CMV-seronegative. Sequences were obtained from PBMCs. The chain couples TRBV5-1 to TRBJ2-4, with D maybe TRBD1 (6 bases). As DNA, the CDR3 is TGCGCCAGCAGCGGGCAGACAGGATTAAAAGAGGCGGACATTCAGTACTTC. It codes for CASSGQTGLKEADIQYF.